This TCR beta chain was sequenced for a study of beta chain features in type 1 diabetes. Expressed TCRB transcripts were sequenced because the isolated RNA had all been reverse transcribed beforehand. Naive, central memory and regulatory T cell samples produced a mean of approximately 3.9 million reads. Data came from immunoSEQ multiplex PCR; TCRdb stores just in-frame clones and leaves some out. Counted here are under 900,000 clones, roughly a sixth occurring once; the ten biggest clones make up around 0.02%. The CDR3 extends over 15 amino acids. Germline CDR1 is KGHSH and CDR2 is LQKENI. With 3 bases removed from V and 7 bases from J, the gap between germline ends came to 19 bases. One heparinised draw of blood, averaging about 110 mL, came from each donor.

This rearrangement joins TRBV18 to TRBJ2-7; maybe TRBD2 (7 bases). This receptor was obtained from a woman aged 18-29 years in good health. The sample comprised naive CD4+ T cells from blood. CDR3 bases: TGTGCCAGCTCACCCGCAGTCGGCGGGGGCGGAGAGCAGTACTTC. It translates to CASSPAVGGGGEQYF.